These 5 T cell receptor beta chains came from one sample sequenced in a study of CD8+CD57+ T cells in acquired aplastic anemia. CDR3 and TCR beta VDJ profiling relied on a genomic DNA template. MiXCR, run by TCRdb on the reads, gives a single entry per CDR3 protein. The sample lists about 260,000 distinct CDR3 sequences, 82% occurring once. Patients who underwent sequencing had shown CD8+CD57+ cell expansion by flow cytometry. The sequencing sample was made of sorted CD4+, CD8+, or CD8+CD57+ T cells (not recorded which) from PBMCs. The receptors derive from a human donor with aplastic anemia.

A word on this clonotype: Because the CDR3 is missing its conserved closing phenylalanine or tryptophan, this is likely a read error. No DNA is shown, since the ends of the CDR3 on it are uncertain; the CDR3 is the one TCRdb lists. V gene TRBV2 combines with J gene TRBJ1-1; the table's D call, TRBD1, was not checked against the DNA. Germline lookup yields CDR1 SNHLY and CDR2 FYNNEI. The CDR3 is 15 residues long, counting both termini. The CDR3 reads CASGDGRTGTQYFVS.

This clonotype was seen a single time. J is TRBJ2-2 and V is TRBV11-2; D unclear. Germline V lookup: CDR1 SGHAT, CDR2 FQNNGV. This CDR3 has 15 residues. V was cut by 4 bases and J by 3 bases, with 12 bases left in between. CDR3 sequence: CASSSLVQDTGELFF. The CDR3 DNA sequence: TGTGCCAGCAGCTCCCTTGTGCAAGACACCGGGGAGCTGTTTTTT.

About this clonotype: At one boundary the junction diverges from the germline segment, which might be a read error. The chain is built from TRBV7-2 and TRBJ2-5; D not certain. CDR1 and CDR2 (germline): SGHTA, FQGNSA. CDR3 size: 12 residues. Here the CDR3 reads CASSVGSETQYF. DNA of the CDR3: TGTGCCAGCAGCGTGGGTTCAGAGACCCAGTACTTT.

For this clonotype: A read error may produce the germline difference seen at one junction end. The CDR3 DNA reads as TGTGCCAGCAGCTTAGGCACCCGCTCCTCCGAGCAGTACTTC. Translating gives CASSLGTRSSEQYF. The chain links TRBV7-8 to TRBJ2-7; D is undetermined. CDR3 length: 14 amino acids. Germline CDR1 SGHVS, CDR2 FQNEAQ.

V is TRBV7-2 and J is TRBJ2-7; TRBD1 might be the D (6 bases). Trimming pared 6 bases from V and 5 bases from J, leaving 11 bases between. Germline lookup yields CDR1 SGHTA and CDR2 FQGNSA. The CDR3 is made up of 12 amino acids. CDR3 sequence: CASSLGHDEQYV. The DNA of the CDR3 is TGTGCCAGCAGTTTGGGACACGACGAGCAGTACGTC.